Listed below are T cell receptor beta chains from one sample, sequenced in a study of cytomegalovirus exposure and HLA in healthy donors. Libraries were prepared by immunoSEQ multiplex PCR; TCRdb keeps only in-frame clonotypes and omits some of them. The sample lists about 130,000 clones; 80% to 90% were seen once. Sequences were obtained from PBMCs. The receptors originated from a man aged 50 or older in good health and CMV-seronegative. Both conserved end residues are part of each CDR3. A D gene is named only where the DNA matches it firmly.

j_call d_call v_call cdr3_aa
TRBJ1-1 TRBD1 TRBV19 CATRFGTGTNTEAFF
TRBJ1-5 TRBD1 TRBV19 CASSSVFGQGIYSNQPQHF
TRBJ1-6 . TRBV5-4 CASSFGLLGSPLHF
TRBJ1-3 TRBD1 TRBV7-9 CASSLRSTTGYFGNTIYF
TRBJ1-5 TRBD1 TRBV10-2 CASRDTGGEYQPQHF
TRBJ2-5 . TRBV2 CASSATVGRPTLEYF
TRBJ1-2 . TRBV30 CAWSVSGLNYGYTF
TRBJ1-5 . TRBV30 CAWSVRGGSYPQHF
TRBJ1-5 . TRBV19 CASSIRGGGNQPQHF
TRBJ2-5 TRBD1 TRBV5-8 CASSPGQPQETQYF